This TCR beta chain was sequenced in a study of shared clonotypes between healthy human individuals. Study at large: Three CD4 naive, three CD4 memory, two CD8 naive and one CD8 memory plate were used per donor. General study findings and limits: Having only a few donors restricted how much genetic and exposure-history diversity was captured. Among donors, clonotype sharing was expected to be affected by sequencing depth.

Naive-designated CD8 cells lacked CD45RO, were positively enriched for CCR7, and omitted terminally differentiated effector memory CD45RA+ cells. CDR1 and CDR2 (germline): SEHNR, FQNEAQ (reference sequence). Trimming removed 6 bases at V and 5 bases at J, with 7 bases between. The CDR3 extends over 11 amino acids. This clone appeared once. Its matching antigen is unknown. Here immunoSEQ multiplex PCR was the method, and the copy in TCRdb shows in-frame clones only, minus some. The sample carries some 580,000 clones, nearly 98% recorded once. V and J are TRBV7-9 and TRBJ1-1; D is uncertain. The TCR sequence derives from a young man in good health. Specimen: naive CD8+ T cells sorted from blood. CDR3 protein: CASSGGTEAFF. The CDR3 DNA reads TGTGCCAGCAGTGGTGGGACTGAAGCTTTCTTT.